Below, 7 T cell receptor beta chains from the same sample are listed, as sequenced in a study of Graves' ophthalmopathy and Graves' hyperthyroidism. For repertoire sequencing, the TCR beta CDR3 regions were amplified from RNA transcripts. First-round RT-PCR relied on HTBI primers, and a second-round multiplex PCR came next. From the multiplex PCR reads, TCRdb called clonotypes with MiXCR, one entry per CDR3 protein. The data contain a few hundred thousand distinct CDR3 sequences, approximately 20% of them singletons. Sequencing was performed on peripheral blood. All receptors come from a woman between 18 and 30 years old with Graves' ophthalmopathy.

This clonotype was observed many times. The chain recombines TRBV18 with TRBJ1-1, with unresolved D. This CDR3 is 13 amino acids long. Trimming left V 3 bases short and J 1 base short, with 6 bases between. From germline, CDR1 is KGHSH and CDR2 LQKENI. The CDR3 region is CASSPSQNTEAFF. CDR3 bases: TGTGCCAGCTCACCGTCACAGAACACTGAAGCTTTCTTT.

This clonotype was found many times. The chain recombines TRBV6-4 with TRBJ2-7, with TRBD2 identical over 16 bases. With V trimmed by 6 bases and J by 2 bases, 10 bases remained unmatched. Germline loops: CDR1 MRHNA, CDR2 SNTAGT. This CDR3 has 18 residues. CDR3 nucleotides: TGTGCCAGCAGGAGGGGACTAGCGGGAGGGGGGGTGACCTACGAGCAGTACTTC. It specifies CASRRGLAGGGVTYEQYF.

This clonotype was counted at least ten times. The chain couples TRBV20-1 to TRBJ1-6, with TRBD1 identical over 9 bases. CDR1 and CDR2 (germline): DFQATT, SNEGSKA (reference sequence). Trimming removed 7 bases from V and 10 bases from J; junction bases left unmatched: 14. The CDR3 spans 15 residues. The chain's CDR3 is CSVPGQGLFGSPLHF. The CDR3 DNA follows: TGCAGTGTTCCGGGACAGGGATTGTTTGGGTCACCCCTCCACTTT.

V gene TRBV27 combines with J gene TRBJ2-4; a possible D gene is TRBD1 (5 bases). The J call may be incorrect, as the DNA end agrees better with TRBJ1-2. The CDR3 is 12 amino acids. CDR1 is MNHEY and CDR2 is SMNVEV in the germline V gene (reference sequence). CDR3 DNA: TGTGCCAGCAGAGACAGACTATATGGCTACACCTTC. It specifies CASRDRLYGYTF.

This clonotype was detected many times. The chain employs TRBV9 and TRBJ2-5, with 9 nucleotides matching TRBD2. The germline gives CDR1 SGDLS, CDR2 YYNGEE. V lost 6 bases and J lost 2; bases outside the gene matches: 8. This CDR3 contains 15 residues. CDR3 nucleotides: TGTGCCAGCACTTCTAGCGGGGCTTTACAAGAGACCCAGTACTTC. Protein product: CASTSSGALQETQYF.

Notes on this clonotype: One end of the junction fails to match germline, which may point to a read error. The chain recombines TRBV20-1 with TRBJ2-7; no reliable D call. Germline V gene lookup returns CDR1 DFQATT and CDR2 SNEGSKA (reference sequence). This CDR3 is 15 amino acids long. Written as DNA, the CDR3 is TGCAGTGTTAGACACCGAGATAGAAATAGCTACGAGCAGTACTTC. Amino acid sequence: CSVRHRDRNSYEQYF.

This clonotype was detected ten times or more. V and J are TRBV11-1 and TRBJ2-7; a possible D gene is TRBD2 (5 bases). CDR3 length equals 17 residues. Trimming cost V 3 bases and J 2 bases, with 20 bases left between them. Germline V gene sequence: CDR1 SGHAT, CDR2 FQDESV (reference sequence). CDR3 in amino acids: CASSFLMTRTQPYEQYF. The CDR3 region has the DNA TGTGCCAGCAGCTTTCTGATGACGAGGACTCAGCCCTACGAGCAGTACTTC.